The source of this T cell receptor (beta chain) is a study of Graves' ophthalmopathy and Graves' hyperthyroidism. Study summary: Hyperthyroidism showing no ophthalmopathy within 18 months of follow-up was stable. General study findings and limits: Blood also harbored most expanded thyroid clonotypes above 0.001 frequency.

Included hyperthyroidism patients were aged 18 to 65 and newly diagnosed (under 2 months' duration). Trimming stripped 2 bases from V and 1 base from J, with 11 bases between. Germline lookup yields CDR1 SQVTM and CDR2 ANQGSEA. The CDR3 loop spans 15 amino acids. As regards this clonotype: Its specificity is unknown.

RNA transcripts were the source from which TCR beta CDR3 regions were amplified. HTBI primers were employed in first-round RT-PCR, then a second-round multiplex PCR followed. TCRdb recomputed calls from the multiplex PCR reads with MiXCR, one row per CDR3 protein. The sample yields around 1.1 million distinct CDR3 sequences, about two fifths seen once. The sequenced sample was peripheral blood or thyroid tissue (not recorded which). The V call is TRBV29-1, the J call TRBJ1-4; a weak D match, TRBD1 (5 bases). The TCR originated in an adult man with Graves' hyperthyroidism. The CDR3 sequence is CSVEWGRGTNEKLFF. CDR3 DNA: TGCAGCGTTGAATGGGGACGGGGAACTAATGAAAAACTGTTTTTT.